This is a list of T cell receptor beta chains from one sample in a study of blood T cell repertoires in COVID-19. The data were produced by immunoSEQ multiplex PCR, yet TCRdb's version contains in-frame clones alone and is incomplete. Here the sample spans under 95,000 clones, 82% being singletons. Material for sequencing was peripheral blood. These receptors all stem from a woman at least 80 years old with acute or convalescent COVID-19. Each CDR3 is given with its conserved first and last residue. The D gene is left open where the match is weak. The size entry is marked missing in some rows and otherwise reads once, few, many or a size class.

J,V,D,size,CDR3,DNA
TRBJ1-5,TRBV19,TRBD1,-,CASSEDRRKEQPQHF,TGTGCCAGTAGTGAGGACAGGAGAAAGGAGCAGCCCCAGCATTTT
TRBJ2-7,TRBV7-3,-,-,CASSQAHSYEQYF,TGTGCCAGCAGCCAGGCCCACTCCTACGAGCAGTACTTC
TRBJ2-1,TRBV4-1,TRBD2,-,CASSFIAGGQNEQFF,TGCGCCAGCAGCTTTATAGCGGGGGGGCAAAATGAGCAGTTCTTC
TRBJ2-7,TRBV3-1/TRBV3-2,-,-,CASSQARDYNEQYF,TGTGCCAGCAGCCAAGCGCGGGATTACAACGAGCAGTACTTC
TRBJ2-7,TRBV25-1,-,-,CASSKSGFSYEQYF,TGTGCCAGCAGTAAAAGCGGATTCTCCTACGAGCAGTACTTC
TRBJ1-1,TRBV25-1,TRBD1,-,CASSLLTGDTEAFF,TGTGCCAGCAGTCTGCTCACAGGGGACACTGAAGCTTTCTTT
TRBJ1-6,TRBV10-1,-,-,CASSDGRDSPLHF,TGCGCCAGCAGTGATGGCCGGGATTCACCCCTCCACTTT
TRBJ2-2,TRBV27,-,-,CASSLYGTGELFF,TGTGCCAGCAGTTTATACGGGACCGGGGAGCTGTTTTTT
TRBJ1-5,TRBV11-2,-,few,CASSLGDTSNQPQHF,TGTGCCAGCAGCTTAGGTGACACCAGCAATCAGCCCCAGCATTTT
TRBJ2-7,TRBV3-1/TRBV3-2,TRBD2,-,CASSQGTRNYEQYF,TGTGCCAGCAGCCAAGGGACTAGAAACTACGAGCAGTACTTC
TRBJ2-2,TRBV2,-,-,CASSEKGLGELFF,TGTGCCAGCAGTGAAAAGGGGCTCGGGGAGCTGTTTTTT
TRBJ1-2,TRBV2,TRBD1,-,CASSGTANYGYTF,TGTGCCAGCTCGGGGACAGCTAACTATGGCTACACCTTC
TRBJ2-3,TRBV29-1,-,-,CSVENGARDTQYF,TGCAGCGTTGAAAATGGGGCCAGGGATACGCAGTATTTT
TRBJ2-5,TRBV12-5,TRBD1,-,CASGIRRGRETQYF,TGTGCTAGTGGAATAAGAAGGGGGCGAGAGACCCAGTACTTC
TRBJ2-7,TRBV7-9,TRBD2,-,CASSLRLAGPSDEQYF,TGTGCCAGCAGCTTACGGCTAGCGGGCCCCTCTGACGAGCAGTACTTC
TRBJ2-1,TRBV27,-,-,CASSLSWDINEQFF,TGTGCCAGCAGTTTATCGTGGGACATCAATGAGCAGTTCTTC
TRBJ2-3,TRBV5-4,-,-,CASSFPRDNTQYF,TGTGCCAGCAGCTTCCCCAGGGATAATACGCAGTATTTT
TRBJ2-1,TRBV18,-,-,CASSPSWTGDNEQFF,TGTGCCAGCTCACCTTCTTGGACTGGCGACAATGAGCAGTTCTTC
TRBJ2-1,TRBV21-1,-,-,CASSRRGGSYNEQFF,TGTGCCAGCAGCAGGCGGGGGGGCTCCTACAATGAGCAGTTCTTC
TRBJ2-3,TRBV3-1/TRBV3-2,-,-,CASSQMSTSTDTQYF,TGTGCCAGCAGCCAAATGTCGACTAGCACAGATACGCAGTATTTT
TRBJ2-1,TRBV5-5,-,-,CASSFSRSGGISYNEQFF,TGTGCCAGCAGCTTCTCGCGTTCCGGGGGTATCTCCTACAATGAGCAGTTCTTC
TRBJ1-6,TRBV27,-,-,CASSLVSYNSPLHF,TGTGCCAGCAGTTTAGTTTCGTATAATTCACCCCTCCACTTT
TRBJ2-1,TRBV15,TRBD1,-,CATSTPRTGGPYNEQFF,TGTGCCACCAGCACCCCCAGGACAGGGGGACCCTACAATGAGCAGTTCTTC
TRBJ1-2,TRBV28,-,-,CASSSGVWGYTF,TGTGCCAGCAGTTCAGGGGTTTGGGGCTACACCTTC
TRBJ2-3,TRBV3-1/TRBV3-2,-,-,CASRRRGTDTQYF,TGTGCCAGCAGGAGGCGCGGCACAGATACGCAGTATTTT
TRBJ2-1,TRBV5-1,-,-,CASSLAGGSGVGEQFF,TGCGCCAGCAGCTTGGCCGGAGGGAGTGGAGTCGGTGAGCAGTTCTTC
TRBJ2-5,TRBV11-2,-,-,CASSPRVQAGETQYF,TGTGCCAGCAGCCCTAGGGTTCAGGCAGGGGAGACCCAGTACTTC
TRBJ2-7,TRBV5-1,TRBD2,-,CASSLARSGTSGTYEQYF,TGCGCCAGCAGCTTGGCCCGATCCGGGACTAGCGGAACCTACGAGCAGTACTTC
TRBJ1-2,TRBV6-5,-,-,CASSQGWGYTF,TGTGCCAGCAGTCAGGGCTGGGGCTACACCTTC
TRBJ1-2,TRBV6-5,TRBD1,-,CASRGQGWGYGYTF,TGTGCCAGCAGGGGACAGGGTTGGGGCTATGGCTACACCTTC
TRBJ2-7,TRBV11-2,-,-,CASSLGVAPYEQYF,TGTGCCAGCAGCTTAGGGGTAGCCCCCTACGAGCAGTACTTC